This T cell receptor beta chain was documented in a study of cytomegalovirus exposure and HLA in healthy donors. Use of 60 Vbeta and 13 Jbeta primers characterized the PCR. In the study's own analysis: In a later analysis, some 80 million unique TCR beta chains included roughly 11 million shared by two or more donors. TCRdb's table, derived via immunoSEQ multiplex PCR, lists solely in-frame clones and lacks some. V and J calls and clone size come straight from that table; D and trimming were deduced from the DNA. The sample totals 150,000 to 200,000 clones; its top ten clones hold around 6%. The CDR3 sequence is 16 residues long. V was trimmed by 7 bases and J by 0 bases, leaving 18 bases between them. Germline CDR1 is SGHNT and CDR2 is YENEEA.

Sequencing used PBMCs. The rearrangement joins TRBV11-3 to TRBJ1-2, with unresolved D. The source of this sequence is a man aged 25-40 years in good health and CMV-seronegative. The DNA for the CDR3 is TGTGCCAGCATCCCCCCGACACCCAAACCTAACTATGGCTACACCTTC. Its protein is CASIPPTPKPNYGYTF.